Sequencing of this T cell receptor beta chain was carried out in a study of shared clonotypes between healthy human individuals. Study observations and caveats: Having only a few donors restricted how much genetic and exposure-history diversity was captured.

Replicate PCRs run on sorted subsets employed approximately 200 ng DNA, 25,000 to 35,000 T cell genomes. Using immunoSEQ multiplex PCR, the repertoire was profiled, and TCRdb retains in-frame clones only, with some absent. The sample holds some 1.1 million clones; approximately 77% are singletons and the top ten take 0.89%. A word on this clone: The antigen is unknown.

CD45RA-negative memory and CD45RA+ naive subsets were split from the CD4+ cells. The CDR3 spans 14 residues. V was clipped by 0 bases and J by 7 bases; unmatched bases: 4. Germline V gene data show CDR1 as SGHRS and CDR2 as YFSETQ. The chain carries TRBV5-1 and TRBJ2-1, with 7 bases lining up with TRBD2. The sequenced sample was memory CD4+ T cells from PBMCs. Subset denoted: CD45RA-negative fraction. The clonotype was recovered from a man between 18 and 29 years old in good health. Some clones in this sample may be carry-over from other donors' samples. This CDR3 is CASSLGREWNEQFF. DNA of the CDR3: TGCGCCAGCAGCTTGGGGCGGGAGTGGAATGAGCAGTTCTTC.